The next 10 T cell receptor beta chains were all read from a single sample in a study of graft-versus-host responses after intestinal transplantation. Profiled with immunoSEQ multiplex PCR; TCRdb holds only in-frame clones, not every one. The top ten clones hold around 6.6% of a sample with 15,000 to 20,000 clones, over 75% of them seen once. Here the sequenced sample was bone marrow, taken 125 days after intestinal transplantation. The receptors shown here come from a human patient who received an intestinal transplant, so some T cells may come from the graft donor.

The genes are TRBV10-1 and TRBJ2-7; 7 bases align to TRBD1. Trimming at V came to 7 bases and at J to 5 bases, leaving 8 bases not matched to a gene. This CDR3 spans 13 amino acids. Germline V gene sequence: CDR1 WNHNN, CDR2 SYGVQD (reference sequence). The CDR3 bases are TGCGCCAGCACTCCGACAGGGACCCACGAGCAGTACTTC. It specifies CASTPTGTHEQYF.

By its share, this clone is medium-sized (0.01 to 0.1%). The chain employs TRBV28 and TRBJ1-2; TRBD1 matches at 11 bases. V lost 5 bases and J lost 7; bases outside the gene matches: 12. This CDR3 is 16 amino acids long. The V gene's germline CDR1 is MDHEN and CDR2 SYDVKM. The CDR3 nucleotides read TGTGCCAGCAGTCTTCCCGGGAGGACAGGGGGCGTTGGCTACACCTTC. Translation: CASSLPGRTGGVGYTF.

The chain has TRBV5-1 and TRBJ2-6; D might be TRBD1 (6 bases). This CDR3 has 16 residues. Deletions cut 4 bases from V and 4 bases from J, with 15 bases between. CDR1 is SGHRS, CDR2 YFSETQ, per germline. The CDR3 reads CASSLNRVAGANVLTF. The CDR3 DNA follows: TGCGCCAGCAGCCTGAACAGGGTAGCCGGGGCCAACGTCCTGACTTTC.

V and J are TRBV27 and TRBJ2-1; 15 positions agree with TRBD2. CDR3 size: 17 residues. Looked up from germline, CDR1 is MNHEY and CDR2 is SMNVEV (reference sequence). With 6 bases clipped from V and 7 bases from J, the junction kept 10 bases outside the gene matches. The CDR3 here is CASRGLAGGFFANEQFF. CDR3 nucleotide sequence: TGTGCCAGCAGGGGACTAGCGGGAGGATTTTTTGCAAATGAGCAGTTCTTC.

The chain employs TRBV7-2 and TRBJ2-5, with 9 bases lining up with TRBD2. V lost 4 bases, J lost 2 bases, and 5 bases stayed unmatched. The CDR3 has 15 amino acids. Germline loops: CDR1 SGHTA, CDR2 FQGNSA. CDR3 in DNA: TGTGCCAGCAGCTGGCTAGCGGGGCTACAAGAGACCCAGTACTTC. It is translated as CASSWLAGLQETQYF.

CDR3 amino acids: CASSLAVVSGELFF. CDR3 coding DNA: TGTGCCAGCAGCTTGGCCGTAGTATCCGGGGAGCTGTTTTTT. The V call is TRBV5-6, the J call TRBJ2-2; D not resolved. The germline CDR1 and CDR2 sequences are SGHDT and YYEEEE. V was pared by 0 bases and J by 6 bases, with 9 bases between. The CDR3 sequence is 14 residues long.

The chain couples TRBV4-1 to TRBJ1-1; possible D gene TRBD1, 5 bases. CDR1 MGHRA and CDR2 YSYEKL come from the germline V gene. Trimming took off 1 base at V and 4 bases at J, with 13 bases between the two ends. The CDR3 sequence is 15 residues long. CDR3 in amino acids: CASSQGPRDATEAFF. The CDR3 coding sequence is TGCGCCAGCAGCCAAGGTCCCAGGGACGCCACTGAAGCTTTCTTT.

Only one count was recorded for this clone. The V call is TRBV10-3, the J call TRBJ1-5; D may be TRBD1 (5 bases). The CDR3 is made up of 15 amino acids. Trimming stripped 0 bases from V and 7 bases from J, with 13 bases between. The V gene's germline CDR1 is ENHRY and CDR2 SYGVKD. CDR3 amino acids: CAISESEDSVQPQHF. In nucleotides, the CDR3 is TGTGCCATCAGTGAGTCCGAAGACAGCGTACAGCCCCAGCATTTT.

This chain connects TRBV5-1 to TRBJ2-3; possible D gene TRBD1, 5 bases. The CDR3 is made up of 16 amino acids. The ends were cut back, 4 bases at V and 2 bases at J, with 17 bases in the middle. Germline CDR1 SGHRS, CDR2 YFSETQ. Here the CDR3 DNA reads TGCGCCAGCAGCCTGTCGACCCAAGGGGACACAGATACGCAGTATTTT. It is translated as CASSLSTQGDTDTQYF. The full variable domain, in which reference TRBV5-1 and TRBJ2-3 provide the parts outside the CDR3, is KAGVTQTPRYLIKTRGQQVTLSCSPISGHRSVSWYQQTPGQGLQFLFEYFSETQRNKGNFPGRFSGRQFSNSRSEMNVSTLELGDSALYLCASSLSTQGDTDTQYFGPGTRLTVL.

The chain joins TRBV5-7 to TRBJ2-1, with 7 bases that match TRBD1. TRBV5-7 belongs to the ORF category, with a function that is uncertain. The CDR3 is made up of 15 amino acids. The ends lost 4 bases at V and 2 bases at J; junction bases unmatched: 6. The DNA of the CDR3 is TGTGCCAGCAGCCCGACAGGGATCACCTACAATGAGCAGTTCTTC. Translating gives CASSPTGITYNEQFF.